The text below deals with one TCR beta chain. This clone was observed once. It has no known antigen specificity. No quality values exist for individual bases; no much larger clone is one base distant. This sample stems from a study of siplizumab effects on memory and regulatory T cells (dated by TCRdb to between 2019 and 2020). Looking at the study overall: The study examined how the anti-CD2 antibody siplizumab affects alloreactive T-cell subsets in allogeneic mixed lymphocyte reactions built from human PBMCs. Study-wide findings and limitations: Because sequences at frequencies below about 10^-5 were poorly captured, only a minor fraction of alloreactive clones could be mapped back to unstimulated subsets. Unstimulated naive T cells appeared to be more diverse than memory T cells, and naive cells seemed to make a substantial contribution to the alloresponse. In reactions with siplizumab, an average of around 70% of mappable alloreactive CD4+ clones were Treg-derived, compared with 26.9% in control reactions. The cumulative frequency of alloreactive sequences traceable to unstimulated CD4+ memory T cells was significantly reduced by siplizumab. The suppressive function of proliferating Tregs from siplizumab cultures was not functionally confirmed. Roughly 75-95% of proliferating CD4+ or CD8+ clones could not be assigned a naive or memory phenotype.

Libraries were made using the immunoSEQ multiplex PCR assay. Approximately 100,000 TCR templates per sample were assayed on the deep sequencing platform. Genomic DNA extracted from sorted T cells was used for TCRbeta CDR3 sequencing. Processing in the source paper ran as follows. The R programming language was used for the clonal analysis of the TCRbeta CDR3 data. Alloreactive CD4+ and CD8+ clones were defined by comparing unstimulated samples with post-reaction CFSE-low samples. Regulatory or non-regulatory origin was assigned to alloreactive CD4+ clones by matching of sequences to sorted unstimulated Treg and non-Treg repertoires. This is the immuneACCESS table as TCRdb keeps it, with only in-frame sequences that have V and J called. A part of the clones is gone; compared with another copy, unresolved V genes explain less than half, and the rest is unexplained. V, J and clone size derive from that table, while D and trimming were established from the DNA sequence. Recorded for this sample are some 120,000 clones; around 94% of them occurred a single time. Of the sample, roughly 1.7% falls within the top ten clones.

TCRbeta CDR3 sequencing was performed on sorted unstimulated T cells and on proliferating T cells recovered from mixed lymphocyte reactions. Fresh whole blood from approximately 9 HLA-typed healthy donors was used to isolate PBMCs. Unstimulated CD4+ non-regulatory T cells were FACS-sorted to map the origin of alloreactive clones. Sequencing input: non-Treg CD4+ T cells sorted from blood. The cell subset or site tag for this specimen amounts to: FACS-sorted unstimulated CD4+ non-regulatory T cells. This clonotype was obtained from a human donor in good health.

Read as DNA, the sequence is TGTGCCAGCAGCTATCTAGCGGGGACCTACGAGCAGTACTTC. Its translation reads: CASSYLAGTYEQYF. The chain couples TRBV11-2 to TRBJ2-7, with 9 bases aligning to TRBD2. Taken from the germline V gene, the CDR1 and CDR2 loops are SGHAT and FQNNGV. V is pruned by 4 bases and J by 2 bases, leaving 3 bases of the junction without a gene match. Including cysteine and phenylalanine, the CDR3 has 14 amino acids. Kept here is only the CDR3 DNA, which spans 42 bases and is read in frame from base 1.